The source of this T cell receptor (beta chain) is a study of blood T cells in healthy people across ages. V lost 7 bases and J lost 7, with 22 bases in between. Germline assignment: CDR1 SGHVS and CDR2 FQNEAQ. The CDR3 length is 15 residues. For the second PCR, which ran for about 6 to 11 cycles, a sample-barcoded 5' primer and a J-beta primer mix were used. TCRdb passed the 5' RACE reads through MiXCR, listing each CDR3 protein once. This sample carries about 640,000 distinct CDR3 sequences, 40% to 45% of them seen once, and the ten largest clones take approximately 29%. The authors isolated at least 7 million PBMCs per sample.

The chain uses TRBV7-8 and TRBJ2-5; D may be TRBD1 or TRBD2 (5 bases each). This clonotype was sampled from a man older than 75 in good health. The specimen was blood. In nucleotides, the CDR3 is TGTGCCAGCACCTTCGGGACCGGGACGGCAGGGACCCAGTACTTC. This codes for CASTFGTGTAGTQYF.